Ten or more counts support the clone carrying this TCR beta chain. The antigen remains undetermined. Trimming removed 1 base at V and 4 bases at J, with 8 bases between. The CDR3 is made up of 14 amino acids. Germline assignment: CDR1 LGHDT and CDR2 YNNKEL (reference sequence). This specimen belongs to a study of T cells after yellow fever vaccination. Whole-study findings and limits: A large majority of primary-vaccination clones showed up again after the booster (about 97% CD4, roughly 91% CD8).

By 5'RACE template switching, TCR cDNA was produced, with a universal primer site and UMIs added in the process. Each CDR3 protein is one row after TCRdb ran MiXCR on the 5' RACE reads. The sample records 120,000 to 150,000 distinct CDR3 sequences, roughly 8% being singletons. The specimen comprised CD4+ T cells sorted from PBMCs, sampled 5 days after the yellow fever booster vaccination. The TCR sequence derives from a man aged 30 to 39 who received the YFV17D yellow fever vaccine. The chain has TRBV3-1 and TRBJ1-5; D ambiguous. The CDR3 protein is CASSQGQANQPQHF. CDR3 sequence (DNA): TGTGCCAGCAGCCAAGGTCAGGCTAATCAGCCCCAGCATTTT.